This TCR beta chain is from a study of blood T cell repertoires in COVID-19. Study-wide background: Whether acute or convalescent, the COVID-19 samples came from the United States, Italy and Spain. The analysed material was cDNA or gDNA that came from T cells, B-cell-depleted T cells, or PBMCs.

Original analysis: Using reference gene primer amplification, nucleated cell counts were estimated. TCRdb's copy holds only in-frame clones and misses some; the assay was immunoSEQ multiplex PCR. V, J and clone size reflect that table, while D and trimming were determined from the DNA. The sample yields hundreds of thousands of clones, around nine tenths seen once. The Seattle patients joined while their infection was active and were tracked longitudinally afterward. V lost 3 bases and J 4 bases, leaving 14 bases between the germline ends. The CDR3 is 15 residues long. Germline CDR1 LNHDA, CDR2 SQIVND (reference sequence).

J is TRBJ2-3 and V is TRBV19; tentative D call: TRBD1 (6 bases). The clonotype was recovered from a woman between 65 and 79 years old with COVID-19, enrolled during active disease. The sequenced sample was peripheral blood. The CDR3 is CASSMFGGDSDTQYF. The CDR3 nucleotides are TGTGCCAGTAGTATGTTTGGGGGCGATTCAGATACGCAGTATTTT.